These 23 T cell receptor beta chains came from one sample sequenced in a study of cytomegalovirus exposure and HLA in healthy donors (dated by TCRdb to about 2017). The receptor library was made with the immunoSEQ multiplex PCR assay. The multiplex PCR relied on a mix of 60 forward primers for TCR Vbeta segments and 13 reverse primers for TCR Jbeta segments. As stored in TCRdb, this immuneACCESS dataset retains in-frame rearrangements with V and J assigned. A fraction of the clones does not appear; measured against another copy, unresolved V genes explain less than half of the discrepancy, and the remainder lacks a known reason. This sample's listing comprises about 170,000 clones. The ten largest clonotypes hold about 0.81% of the sample. The material sequenced was PBMCs. The receptors shown here come from a woman aged 18-29 years in good health and CMV-seropositive.

The chain is built from TRBV5-1 and TRBJ2-3; 7 bases align to TRBD2. The CDR3 runs to 13 residues. V lost 7 bases, J lost 5 bases, and 7 bases stayed unmatched. Germline-derived CDR1 and CDR2 are SGHRS and YFSETQ. This chain's CDR3 is CASRGLAGDTQYF. The CDR3 bases are TGCGCCAGCCGCGGGTTAGCGGGAGATACGCAGTATTTT.

The V call is TRBV5-6, the J call TRBJ2-1, with 8 positions matching TRBD2. The CDR3 totals 16 residues. The J segment lost 6 bases and the V segment lost 6 bases, leaving 14 bases of the junction unmatched. Germline V gene data show CDR1 as SGHDT and CDR2 as YYEEEE. The CDR3 DNA reads as TGTGCCAGCAACGATCGCCCAGCGGGAGTTGGCAATGAGCAGTTCTTC. Translating gives CASNDRPAGVGNEQFF.

The gene calls are TRBV7-7 and TRBJ2-1, with TRBD2 matching 14 bases. CDR1 is SSHAT, CDR2 FNYEAQ, per germline (reference sequence). CDR3 length: 18 amino acids. J was trimmed by 3 bases and V by 5 bases; bases with no gene match: 9. CDR3 region: CASSGLSGTSGSYNEQFF. The CDR3 region has the DNA TGTGCCAGCAGCGGCCTGTCCGGGACTAGCGGGAGCTACAATGAGCAGTTCTTC.

This chain links TRBV19 with TRBJ2-1, with 7 nucleotides matching TRBD2. The germline V gene has CDR1 LNHDA and CDR2 SQIVND (reference sequence). The CDR3 extends over 16 amino acids. The V segment lost 3 bases and the J segment 4 bases; nucleotides outside the gene matches: 9. The CDR3 loop is CASSITPSGTYNEQFF. CDR3 sequence (DNA): TGTGCCAGTAGTATCACGCCTAGCGGCACTTACAATGAGCAGTTCTTC.

CDR3 DNA sequence: TGTGCCAGCAGCTTTAGGGGGCAAGGCCGGGAGACCCAGTACTTC. This translates into CASSFRGQGRETQYF. The chain has TRBV11-3 and TRBJ2-5; 7 positions agree with TRBD1. The junction had 9 bases not matched to a gene; V was cut back by 3 bases and J by 5 bases. Germline CDR1 SGHNT, CDR2 YENEEA. The CDR3 consists of 15 residues.

The chain recombines TRBV2 with TRBJ1-6; TRBD1 agrees at 7 bases. V shed 7 bases, J shed 4 bases, and the junction held 4 bases outside the gene matches. The CDR3 has 14 amino acids. Germline-derived CDR1 and CDR2 are SNHLY and FYNNEI. CDR3 nucleotides: TGTGCCAGCACCCGGGACAGTTATAATTCACCCCTCCACTTT. The encoded protein is CASTRDSYNSPLHF.

The genes are TRBV5-1 and TRBJ1-4, with a weak D call TRBD1 (5 bases). Germline V gene data show CDR1 as SGHRS and CDR2 as YFSETQ. This CDR3 is 14 amino acids long. Trimming took 3 bases from V and 3 from J, leaving 9 bases between them. The CDR3 region has the DNA TGCGCCAGCAGCTCGGACACCTCTAATGAAAAACTGTTTTTT. Translation gives CASSSDTSNEKLFF.

The V call is TRBV2, the J call TRBJ2-3; 10 nucleotides agree with TRBD2. The V and J ends lost 0 bases and 7 bases, in that order; junction bases with no gene match: 7. The CDR3 is 16 amino acids. Germline V gene sequence: CDR1 SNHLY, CDR2 FYNNEI. The CDR3 DNA reads as TGTGCCAGCAGTGAAGCGCAGGCTAGCGGGGGATATACGCAGTATTTT. Protein product: CASSEAQASGGYTQYF.

This chain uses TRBV10-3 with TRBJ2-7; maybe TRBD1 (5 bases). The CDR3 runs to 13 residues. CDR1 and CDR2 (germline): ENHRY, SYGVKD. Trimming shortened V by 6 bases and J by 0 bases, and 9 bases separated the two germline ends. CDR3 amino acids: CAIRFDSSYEQYF. The CDR3 coding sequence is TGTGCCATCAGATTCGACAGCTCCTACGAGCAGTACTTC.

The gene calls are TRBV6-6 and TRBJ2-5, with 16 bases aligning to TRBD2. V was clipped by 2 bases and J by 4 bases; unmatched bases: 1. The CDR3 is 16 residues long. Germline CDR1 MNHNY, CDR2 SVGAGI (reference sequence). CDR3 sequence: CASSYGTSGGGETQYF. Here the CDR3 DNA reads TGTGCCAGCAGTTACGGGACTAGCGGGGGGGGAGAGACCCAGTACTTC.

This chain links TRBV10-3 with TRBJ2-5, with a tentative D call TRBD2 (5 bases). In germline, CDR1 is ENHRY, CDR2 SYGVKD. Deletions cut 4 bases from V and 11 bases from J, with 14 bases between. This CDR3 has 12 residues. The chain's CDR3 is CAISGGKLEQYF. The CDR3 DNA is TGTGCCATCAGTGGGGGTAAACTAGAGCAGTACTTC.

This chain links TRBV19 with TRBJ2-7; possible D gene TRBD2, 6 bases. This CDR3 has 16 amino acids. Germline assignment: CDR1 LNHDA and CDR2 SQIVND (reference sequence). The V end lost 3 bases, the J end lost 2 bases, and 17 bases lay between the germline ends. CDR3 amino acids: CASSILSGSPPYEQYF. As DNA, the CDR3 is TGTGCCAGTAGTATCCTGAGCGGGTCTCCACCCTACGAGCAGTACTTC.

The gene calls are TRBV7-2 and TRBJ2-5; D perhaps matches TRBD1 (5 bases). V gave up 2 bases and J gave up 1 base, with 8 bases separating them. The CDR3 length is 14 residues. Germline V gene lookup returns CDR1 SGHTA and CDR2 FQGNSA. The CDR3 region has the DNA TGTGCCAGCAGCTTAAGGGGAACCCAAGAGACCCAGTACTTC. This codes for CASSLRGTQETQYF.

The chain is built from TRBV2 and TRBJ1-5; D not certain. V was shortened by 1 base and J by 6 bases, with 7 bases between the two germline ends. The CDR3 runs 13 residues. Germline CDR1 and CDR2: SNHLY and FYNNEI. The CDR3 spells CASSEGALQPQHF. In DNA form, the CDR3 reads TGTGCCAGCAGTGAAGGGGCTCTTCAGCCCCAGCATTTT.

With respect to this clone: An end of the junction differs from the germline gene, which may be a read error. The V call is TRBV7-7, the J call TRBJ2-5, with 14 bases fitting TRBD2. The CDR3 loop spans 16 amino acids. Germline loops: CDR1 SSHAT, CDR2 FNYEAQ (reference sequence). Here the CDR3 reads CASSSGLAGGRETQYF. CDR3 nucleotides: TGTGCTAGCAGTTCTGGACTAGCGGGGGGCCGCGAGACCCAGTACTTC.

The rearrangement uses TRBV6-1 and TRBJ2-7, with D possibly being TRBD1 (6 bases). Trimming pared 2 bases from V and 1 base from J, leaving 15 bases between. Germline V gives CDR1 MNHNS, CDR2 SASEGT. The CDR3 sequence is 16 residues long. The CDR3 loop reads CASSEKRGTASYEQYF. CDR3 coding DNA: TGTGCCAGCAGTGAAAAGAGGGGGACGGCATCCTACGAGCAGTACTTC.

The rearrangement joins TRBV28 to TRBJ2-3; D gene uncertain. Germline lookup yields CDR1 MDHEN and CDR2 SYDVKM. Trimming stripped 4 bases from V and 3 bases from J, with 5 bases between. CDR3 size: 12 residues. CDR3 bases: TGTGCCAGCAGTTCCCAGACAGATACGCAGTATTTT. Protein: CASSSQTDTQYF.

CDR3 sequence (DNA): TGTGCCAGCTCACCCGACAGCTACAATCAGCCCCAGCATTTT. It is translated as CASSPDSYNQPQHF. The chain links TRBV18 to TRBJ1-5, with D tentatively TRBD1 (5 bases). The CDR3 is 14 residues long. CDR1 is KGHSH and CDR2 is LQKENI in the germline V gene. Trimming cost V 3 bases and J 3 bases, with 9 bases left between them.

This chain links TRBV6-6 with TRBJ1-5; 7 bases match TRBD1. The germline V gene encodes CDR1 MNHNY and CDR2 SVGAGI (reference sequence). The CDR3 length is 14 residues. The trim removed 7 bases at V and 0 bases at J, leaving 3 bases unmatched. The CDR3 DNA follows: TGTGCCAGCACTACAGGGGATAGCAATCAGCCCCAGCATTTT. Its translation: CASTTGDSNQPQHF.

V and J are TRBV29-1 and TRBJ2-5; 8 bases line up with TRBD1. The V segment lost 4 bases and the J segment 2 bases; nucleotides outside the gene matches: 3. This CDR3 is built from 13 residues. From germline, CDR1 is SQVTM and CDR2 ANQGSEA. The CDR3 here is CSVAWDRQETQYF. The CDR3 DNA is TGCAGCGTTGCCTGGGACAGGCAAGAGACCCAGTACTTC.

The chain joins TRBV18 to TRBJ2-1, with 7 bases fitting TRBD1. CDR1 is KGHSH and CDR2 is LQKENI in the germline V gene. This CDR3 spans 15 amino acids. J lost 5 bases, V lost 3 bases, and 7 bases had no gene match. CDR3 region: CASSPTGLVHNEQFF. In nucleotides, the CDR3 is TGTGCCAGCTCACCGACAGGGCTCGTCCACAATGAGCAGTTCTTC.

The gene calls are TRBV5-1 and TRBJ2-7, with D tentatively TRBD1 (5 bases). V gave up 0 bases and J gave up 1 base, with 14 bases separating them. The CDR3 extends over 16 amino acids. CDR1 is SGHRS and CDR2 is YFSETQ in the germline V gene. The CDR3 spells CASSLGQGGQSYEQYF. The CDR3, as DNA: TGCGCCAGCAGCTTGGGGCAGGGTGGCCAATCCTACGAGCAGTACTTC.

The CDR3 sequence is CASSPTGNNEQFF. In DNA form, the CDR3 reads TGTGCCAGCTCACCAACAGGGAACAATGAGCAGTTCTTC. The chain employs TRBV18 and TRBJ2-1; D perhaps matches TRBD1 (6 bases). Germline CDR1 is KGHSH and CDR2 is LQKENI. This CDR3 has 13 amino acids. Trimming pared 2 bases from V and 5 bases from J, leaving 7 bases between.